The 13 T cell receptor beta chains listed next were all sequenced from one sample in a study of OX40 agonist ivuxolimab in advanced cancers. This table comes from immunoSEQ multiplex PCR, and its TCRdb copy is limited to in-frame clones, with some not included. In the table there are approximately 35,000 clones, approximately 80% of which are singletons. Sequencing used CD4+ or CD8+ T cells sorted from blood, obtained in a trial of the OX40 agonist ivuxolimab. The receptors were sampled from an adult with an advanced solid tumor such as melanoma, head and neck, liver or kidney cancer.

This chain connects TRBV11-2 to TRBJ2-5; 8 bases fit TRBD2. This CDR3 region has 15 residues. V was pared by 2 bases and J by 5 bases, with 7 bases of the junction left unmatched. Germline V CDR1 and CDR2: SGHAT, FQNNGV. CDR3 loop: CASSLNRGGRETQYF. DNA of the CDR3: TGTGCCAGCAGCTTAAATCGGGGGGGCCGGGAGACCCAGTACTTC.

The DNA of the CDR3 is TGTGCCGGTAAAGAGAGACCTAGGGACGGCTATGGCTACACCTTC. This codes for CAGKERPRDGYGYTF. The chain links TRBV19 to TRBJ1-2; tentatively, D is TRBD1 (5 bases). CDR1 is LNHDA and CDR2 is SQIVND in the germline V gene (reference sequence). Trimming stripped 11 bases from V and 4 bases from J, with 23 bases between. The CDR3 has 15 residues.

There are a few counts of this clone. The CDR3 DNA sequence: TGTGCCAGCAGAGTCGGGACAGGGACGTACAATGAGCAGTTCTTC. Amino acid sequence: CASRVGTGTYNEQFF. J is TRBJ2-1 and V is TRBV6-5; 9 bases line up with TRBD1. This CDR3 is built from 15 residues. Germline V CDR1 and CDR2: MNHEY, SVGAGI. The V segment lost 6 bases and the J segment 4 bases; nucleotides outside the gene matches: 7.

This chain connects TRBV18 to TRBJ1-5, with TRBD1 matching over 7 bases. Germline V gives CDR1 KGHSH, CDR2 LQKENI. The CDR3 totals 16 residues. V shed 3 bases and J 4 bases; nucleotides not matched to a gene: 9. CDR3: CASSPPRQGGNQPQHF. The CDR3 nucleotides are TGTGCCAGCTCACCCCCCCGACAGGGTGGTAATCAGCCCCAGCATTTT.

The chain uses TRBV6-5 and TRBJ1-2; no firm D call. CDR3 length: 15 amino acids. From germline, CDR1 is MNHEY and CDR2 SVGAGI. V was cut by 5 bases and J by 4 bases, with 17 bases left in between. CDR3 coding DNA: TGTGCCAGCAGTCCTTCGCGGGGATATGGCTATGGCTACACCTTC. It is translated as CASSPSRGYGYGYTF.

This chain uses TRBV30 with TRBJ2-6; the D is unclear. The CDR3 extends over 13 amino acids. Germline loops: CDR1 GTSNPN, CDR2 SVGIG (reference sequence). V was clipped by 4 bases and J by 4 bases, with 8 bases between them. The CDR3 DNA reads TGTGCCTGGAACGGCGTGGGGGCCAACGTCCTGACTTTC. Its translation: CAWNGVGANVLTF.

A few counts support this clone. In DNA form, the CDR3 reads TGTGCCAGCAGACGGGACAGGGGTTCGGGAAACACCATATATTTT. This codes for CASRRDRGSGNTIYF. The genes are TRBV5-4 and TRBJ1-3; TRBD1 aligns across 10 bases. The trim removed 5 bases at V and 4 bases at J, leaving 6 bases unmatched. The CDR3 loop spans 15 amino acids. The germline CDR1 and CDR2 sequences are SGHNT and YYREEE (reference sequence).

The V call is TRBV27, the J call TRBJ2-5, with 10 nucleotides matching TRBD1. The closer fit of TRBJ2-7 to the DNA end suggests the J call may be wrong. Germline V gene sequence: CDR1 MNHEY, CDR2 SMNVEV (reference sequence). The CDR3 is 13 amino acids. The CDR3 region has the DNA TGTGCCAGCAAGGACAGGGGGGCCTACGAGCAGTACTTC. Protein: CASKDRGAYEQYF.

The gene calls are TRBV6-6 and TRBJ2-4; 7 bases are shared with TRBD1. The CDR3 has 15 amino acids. Germline CDR1 and CDR2: MNHNY and SVGAGI (reference sequence). V lost 5 bases and J lost 2; bases outside the gene matches: 6. In DNA, the CDR3 is TGTGCCAGCAGTCCCCTGACAGGGACCAAAAACATTCAGTACTTC. Protein sequence: CASSPLTGTKNIQYF.

Only a few counts were recorded for this clone. The genes are TRBV5-3 and TRBJ2-1, with a possible D match to TRBD2 (5 bases). TRBV5-3 is flagged as an ORF with uncertain function. Trimming removed 8 bases at V and 6 bases at J, with 24 bases between. CDR3 length: 16 amino acids. The CDR3 coding sequence is TGTGCCAGCACCAACAACTTCATGGACGGACTCAATGAGCAGTTCTTC. Protein sequence: CASTNNFMDGLNEQFF.

V gene TRBV18 combines with J gene TRBJ2-3; 9 nucleotides agree with TRBD2. The CDR3 loop spans 14 amino acids. Germline V gene sequence: CDR1 KGHSH, CDR2 LQKENI. V lost 2 bases, J lost 6 bases, and 3 bases stayed unmatched. Here the CDR3 reads CASSPAGGIDTQYF. CDR3 nucleotide sequence: TGTGCCAGCTCACCAGCGGGGGGGATCGATACGCAGTATTTT.

The chain uses TRBV5-5 and TRBJ1-4, with D maybe TRBD1 (6 bases). The V end lost 0 bases, the J end lost 1 base, and 13 bases lay between the germline ends. The CDR3 loop spans 17 amino acids. From germline, CDR1 is SGHKS and CDR2 YYEKEE (reference sequence). For the CDR3, the DNA is TGTGCCAGCAGCTTGGAATGGGGCAGGGGAACTAATGAAAAACTGTTTTTT. Its translation is CASSLEWGRGTNEKLFF. Variable domain in full (rest from reference TRBV5-5 and TRBJ1-4): DAGVTQSPTHLIKTRGQQVTLRCSPISGHKSVSWYQQVLGQGPQFIFQYYEKEERGRGNFPDRFSARQFPNYSSELNVNALLLGDSALYLCASSLEWGRGTNEKLFFGSGTQLSVL.

V usage is TRBV28 and J usage is TRBJ1-1; 9 bases are a match to TRBD1. The CDR3 runs 16 residues. Germline CDR1 and CDR2: MDHEN and SYDVKM. Unmatched junction bases numbered 10, after V lost 3 bases and J lost 5 bases. This chain's CDR3 is CASSFPPGQGRTEAFF. CDR3 DNA sequence: TGTGCCAGCAGTTTTCCGCCGGGACAGGGAAGAACTGAAGCTTTCTTT.